This T cell receptor (beta chain) is drawn from a study of control samples from healthy donors and cancer patients. Method: immunoSEQ multiplex PCR; TCRdb's copy keeps in-frame clones and lacks some. The sample contains around 100,000 clones, over 75% of which appear only once. Sequenced: blood. The receptor's source is a woman between 50 and 59 years old in good health.

The CDR3 loop is CASSSQNNSPLHF. The CDR3 DNA reads as TGTGCCAGCAGCAGCCAAAATAATTCACCCCTCCACTTT. V and J are TRBV21-1 and TRBJ1-6. TRBV21-1 is a pseudogene. The CDR3 is 13 residues long.